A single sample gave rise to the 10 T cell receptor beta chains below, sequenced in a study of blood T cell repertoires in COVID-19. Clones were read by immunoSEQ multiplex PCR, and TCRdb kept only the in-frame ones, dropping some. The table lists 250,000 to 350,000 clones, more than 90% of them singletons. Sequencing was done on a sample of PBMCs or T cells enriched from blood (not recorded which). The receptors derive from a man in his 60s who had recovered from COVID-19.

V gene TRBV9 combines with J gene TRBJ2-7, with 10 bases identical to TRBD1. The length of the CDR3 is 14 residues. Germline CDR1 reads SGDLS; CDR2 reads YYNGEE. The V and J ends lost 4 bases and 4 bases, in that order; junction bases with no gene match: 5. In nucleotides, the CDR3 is TGTGCCAGCAGCCTGGGACAGGGGAAGTACGAGCAGTACTTC. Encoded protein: CASSLGQGKYEQYF.

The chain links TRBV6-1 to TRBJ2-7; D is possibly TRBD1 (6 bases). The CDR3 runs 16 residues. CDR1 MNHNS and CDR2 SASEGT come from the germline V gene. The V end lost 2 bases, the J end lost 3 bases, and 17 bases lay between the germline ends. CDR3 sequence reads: CASSESRGSAGYEQYF. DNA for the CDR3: TGTGCCAGCAGTGAAAGTAGGGGGTCGGCGGGCTACGAGCAGTACTTC.

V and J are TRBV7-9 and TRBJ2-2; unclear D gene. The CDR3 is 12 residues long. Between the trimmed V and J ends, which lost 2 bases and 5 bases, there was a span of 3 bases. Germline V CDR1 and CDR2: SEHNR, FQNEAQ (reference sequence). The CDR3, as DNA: TGTGCCAGCAGCTTACAAACCGGGGAGCTGTTTTTT. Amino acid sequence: CASSLQTGELFF.

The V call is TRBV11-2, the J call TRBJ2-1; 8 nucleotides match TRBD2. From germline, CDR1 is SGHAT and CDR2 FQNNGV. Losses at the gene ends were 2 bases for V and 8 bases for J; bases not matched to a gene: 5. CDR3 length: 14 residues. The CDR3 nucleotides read TGTGCCAGCAGCTTATTCGGGGGGGCCGATGAGCAGTTCTTC. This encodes CASSLFGGADEQFF.

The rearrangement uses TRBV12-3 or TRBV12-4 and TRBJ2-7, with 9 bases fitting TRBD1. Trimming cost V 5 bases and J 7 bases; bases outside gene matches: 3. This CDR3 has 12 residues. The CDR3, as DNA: TGTGCCAGCAGTACGACAGGGGGTGAGCAGTACTTC. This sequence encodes CASSTTGGEQYF.

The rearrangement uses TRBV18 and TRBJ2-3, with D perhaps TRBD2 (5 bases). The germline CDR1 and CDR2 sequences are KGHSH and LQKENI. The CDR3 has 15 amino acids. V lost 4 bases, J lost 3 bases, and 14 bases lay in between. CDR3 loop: CASSLAQMGTDTQYF. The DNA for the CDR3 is TGTGCCAGCTCACTAGCGCAGATGGGGACAGATACGCAGTATTTT.

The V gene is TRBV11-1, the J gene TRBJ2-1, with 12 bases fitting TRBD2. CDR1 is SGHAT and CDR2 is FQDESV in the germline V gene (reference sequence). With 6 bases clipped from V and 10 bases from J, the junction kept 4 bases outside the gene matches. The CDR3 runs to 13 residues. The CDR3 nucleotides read TGTGCCAGCAGTCCTCTAGCGGGGGGGGAGCAGTTCTTC. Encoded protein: CASSPLAGGEQFF.

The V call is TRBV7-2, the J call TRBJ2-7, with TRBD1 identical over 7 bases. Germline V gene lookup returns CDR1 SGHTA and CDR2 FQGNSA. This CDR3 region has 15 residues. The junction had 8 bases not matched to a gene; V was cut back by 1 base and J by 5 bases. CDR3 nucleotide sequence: TGTGCCAGCAGCTTAGAGACAGGGATCATCCACGAGCAGTACTTC. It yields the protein CASSLETGIIHEQYF.

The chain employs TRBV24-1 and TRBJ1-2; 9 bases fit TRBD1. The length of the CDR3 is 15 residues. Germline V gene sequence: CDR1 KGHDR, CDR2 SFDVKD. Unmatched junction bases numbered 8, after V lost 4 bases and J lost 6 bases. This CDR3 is CATSEGTGNVDGYTF. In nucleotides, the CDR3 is TGTGCCACCAGTGAAGGGACAGGGAATGTGGATGGCTACACCTTC.

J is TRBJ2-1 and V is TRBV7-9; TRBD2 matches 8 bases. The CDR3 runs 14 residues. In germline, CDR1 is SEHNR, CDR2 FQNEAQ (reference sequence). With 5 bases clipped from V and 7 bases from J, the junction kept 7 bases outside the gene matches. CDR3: CASSTTGTRNEQFF. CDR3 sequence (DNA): TGTGCCAGCAGCACCACCGGGACTAGAAATGAGCAGTTCTTC.